These 13 T cell receptor beta chains came from one sample sequenced in a study of blood T cell repertoires in COVID-19. Only in-frame clones appear in the TCRdb table, and some are missing; sequencing was by immunoSEQ multiplex PCR. Here the sample spans about 140,000 clones, 80% to 90% being singletons. Sequenced input: PBMCs or T cells enriched from blood (not recorded which). These receptors were obtained from a woman in her fifties or sixties with acute COVID-19.

The rearrangement joins TRBV7-2 to TRBJ2-3, with 7 positions matching TRBD1. Germline CDR1 and CDR2: SGHTA and FQGNSA. The CDR3 is made up of 14 amino acids. V shed 1 base and J 5 bases; nucleotides not matched to a gene: 3. The CDR3 DNA follows: TGTGCCAGCAGCTTAGGAGCAGGGGGAGATACGCAGTATTTT. It is translated as CASSLGAGGDTQYF.

The chain links TRBV5-6 to TRBJ1-3; D uncertain. Between the trimmed V and J ends, which lost 1 base and 0 bases, there was a span of 17 bases. CDR1 is SGHDT, CDR2 YYEEEE, per germline. This CDR3 region has 18 residues. CDR3 in DNA: TGTGCCAGCAGCTTGCAACGGTTGTCCACCCACTCTGGAAACACCATATATTTT. Protein: CASSLQRLSTHSGNTIYF.

V is TRBV6-2 or TRBV6-3 and J is TRBJ1-2; D gene unclear. This CDR3 has 15 amino acids. V was pared by 2 bases and J by 5 bases, with 15 bases between. CDR1 is MNHEY and CDR2 is SVGEGT in the germline V gene. The CDR3 nucleotides are TGTGCCAGCAGTTACGGGAACCCGGGGTATTATGGCTACACCTTC. Its protein is CASSYGNPGYYGYTF.

CDR3 region: CASSEGLAGYYEQYF. CDR3 nucleotides: TGTGCCAGCAGTGAAGGACTAGCGGGATACTACGAGCAGTACTTC. The chain employs TRBV25-1 and TRBJ2-7, with 12 bases identical to TRBD2. J lost 3 bases, V lost 2 bases, and 2 bases had no gene match. This CDR3 is built from 15 residues. Germline-derived CDR1 and CDR2 are MGHDK and SYGVNS.

The chain couples TRBV5-4 to TRBJ1-3; 8 nucleotides align to TRBD1. V shed 2 bases and J 4 bases; nucleotides not matched to a gene: 2. The germline gives CDR1 SGHNT, CDR2 YYREEE (reference sequence). This CDR3 spans 14 amino acids. The CDR3, as DNA: TGTGCCAGCAGCTTACAGGGGGACGGAAACACCATATATTTT. Its protein product is CASSLQGDGNTIYF.

The chain joins TRBV7-9 to TRBJ1-1, with 7 bases aligning to TRBD1. The V gene end was trimmed by 11 bases and the J gene end by 4 bases; junction bases not matched to a gene: 10. CDR3 length: 13 amino acids. Germline CDR1 and CDR2: SEHNR and FQNEAQ (reference sequence). The DNA of the CDR3 is TGTGCCGGACGAACTACAGGGGTCACTGAAGCTTTCTTT. The encoded protein is CAGRTTGVTEAFF.

The chain is built from TRBV5-1 and TRBJ2-3, with 7 bases lining up with TRBD2. Germline V CDR1 and CDR2: SGHRS, YFSETQ. The CDR3 contains 17 residues. V lost 1 base, J lost 3 bases, and 11 bases stayed unmatched. Here the CDR3 DNA reads TGCGCCAGCAGCTTGAGTTGGGGCGGGAGAAGAACAGATACGCAGTATTTT. This translates into CASSLSWGGRRTDTQYF.

This chain connects TRBV11-2 to TRBJ2-1, with D possibly matching TRBD2 (6 bases). The CDR3 is 15 amino acids. Trimming removed 4 bases at V and 5 bases at J, with 15 bases between. Germline lookup yields CDR1 SGHAT and CDR2 FQNNGV. Here the CDR3 DNA reads TGTGCCAGCAGCTCGGGACTCCAAACTAACAATGAGCAGTTCTTC. Amino acids: CASSSGLQTNNEQFF. The entire variable domain, with the rest obtained from reference TRBV11-2 and TRBJ2-1, is as follows: EAGVAQSPRYKIIEKRQSVAFWCNPISGHATLYWYQQILGQGPKLLIQFQNNGVVDDSQLPKDRFSAERLKGVDSTLKIQPAKLEDSAVYLCASSSGLQTNNEQFFGPGTRLTVL.

The chain has TRBV7-8 and TRBJ1-1; TRBD1 aligns across 7 bases. V lost 4 bases and J lost 1; bases outside the gene matches: 9. The CDR3 is 16 residues long. Per germline, CDR1 SGHVS and CDR2 FQNEAQ. CDR3 DNA sequence: TGTGCCAGCAGCTCCCAGGGACAGCTTCAGAACACTGAAGCTTTCTTT. It specifies CASSSQGQLQNTEAFF.

This sequence joins TRBV2 and TRBJ1-6; 7 bases map to TRBD1. The V segment lost 5 bases and the J segment 8 bases; nucleotides outside the gene matches: 6. Looked up from germline, CDR1 is SNHLY and CDR2 is FYNNEI. This CDR3 has 14 residues. The chain's CDR3 is CASSTQGLDSPLHF. CDR3 in DNA: TGTGCCAGCAGTACACAGGGGTTGGATTCACCCCTCCACTTT. Based on the CDR3 plus reference TRBV2 and TRBJ1-6, the full variable domain is EPEVTQTPSHQVTQMGQEVILRCVPISNHLYFYWYRQILGQKVEFLVSFYNNEISEKSEIFDDQFSVERPDGSNFTLKIRSTKLEDSAMYFCASSTQGLDSPLHFGNGTRLTVT.

The rearrangement links TRBV15 to TRBJ2-4, with D possibly matching TRBD1 (5 bases). CDR1 LNHNV and CDR2 YYDKDF come from the germline V gene (reference sequence). The CDR3 totals 15 residues. Trimming took 3 bases from V and 6 from J, leaving 15 bases between them. Here the CDR3 reads CATSRTTVVGNIQYF. CDR3 nucleotide sequence: TGTGCCACCAGCAGGACGACAGTGGTCGGAAACATTCAGTACTTC.

The chain joins TRBV5-1 to TRBJ2-7; 8 nucleotides match TRBD2. The V segment lost 0 bases and the J segment 0 bases; nucleotides outside the gene matches: 8. This CDR3 region has 17 residues. Germline V CDR1 and CDR2: SGHRS, YFSETQ. DNA for the CDR3: TGCGCCAGCAGCTTGGATATAGGCGGGAGGATCTCCTACGAGCAGTACTTC. Residues: CASSLDIGGRISYEQYF.

The V gene is TRBV9, the J gene TRBJ2-3; 7 bases match TRBD2. CDR3 length: 13 residues. From germline, CDR1 is SGDLS and CDR2 YYNGEE. The junction had 7 bases not matched to a gene; V was cut back by 6 bases and J by 6 bases. The CDR3 is CASNLGGLDTQYF. CDR3 nucleotide sequence: TGTGCCAGCAACCTCGGGGGGTTGGATACGCAGTATTTT.